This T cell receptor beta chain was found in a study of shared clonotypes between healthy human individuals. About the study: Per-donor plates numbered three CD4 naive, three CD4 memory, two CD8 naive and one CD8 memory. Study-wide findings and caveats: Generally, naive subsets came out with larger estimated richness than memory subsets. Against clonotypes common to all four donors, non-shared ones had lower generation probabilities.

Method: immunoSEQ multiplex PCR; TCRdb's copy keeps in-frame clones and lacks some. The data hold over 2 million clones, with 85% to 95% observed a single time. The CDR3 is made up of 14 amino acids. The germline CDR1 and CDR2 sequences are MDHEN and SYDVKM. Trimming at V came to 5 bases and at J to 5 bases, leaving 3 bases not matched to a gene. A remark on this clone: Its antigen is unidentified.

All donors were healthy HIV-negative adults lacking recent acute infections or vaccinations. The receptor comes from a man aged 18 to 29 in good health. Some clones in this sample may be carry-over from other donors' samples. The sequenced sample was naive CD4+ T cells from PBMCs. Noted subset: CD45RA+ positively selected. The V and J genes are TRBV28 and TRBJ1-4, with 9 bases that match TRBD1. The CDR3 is CASSTGGANEKLFF. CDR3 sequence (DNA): TGTGCCAGCAGTACAGGGGGCGCGAATGAAAAACTGTTTTTT.